One sample yielded the 30 T cell receptor beta chains listed below, sequenced in a study of cytomegalovirus exposure and HLA in healthy donors. The study ran its PCR with 60 Vbeta and 13 Jbeta primers. The method was immunoSEQ multiplex PCR; TCRdb's version includes in-frame clones alone and lacks a portion of them. The table records 98,000 or so clones, about 80% of them present only once. Sequencing used PBMCs. The receptors here all came from a man aged 35-49 years in good health and CMV-seronegative.

This chain joins TRBV5-8 and TRBJ1-1; D might be TRBD1 (5 bases). Trimming took 3 bases from V and 5 from J, leaving 14 bases between them. The CDR3 runs 14 residues. Looked up from germline, CDR1 is SGHTS and CDR2 is YDEGEE. In DNA, the CDR3 is TGTGCCAGCAGCTGGGACCGGCGGGGGACTGAAGCTTTCTTT. This codes for CASSWDRRGTEAFF.

In its sample, this clone was seen a few times. V gene TRBV28 combines with J gene TRBJ2-5; TRBD2 aligns across 8 bases. The end of the DNA aligns better with TRBJ2-7, so the J call may be wrong. Germline-derived CDR1 and CDR2 are MDHEN and SYDVKM. The CDR3 is 14 residues long. The CDR3: CASTSGGDIYEQYF. CDR3 DNA sequence: TGTGCCAGCACAAGCGGGGGAGACATCTACGAGCAGTACTTC.

The chain uses TRBV27 and TRBJ2-3; 7 nucleotides align to TRBD2. After removal of 6 bases from V and 4 bases from J, the junction contained 10 bases not matched to a gene. Germline CDR1 reads MNHEY; CDR2 reads SMNVEV (reference sequence). This CDR3 is 15 amino acids long. CDR3 residues: CASSLWAGVPDTQYF. CDR3 DNA: TGTGCCAGCAGCCTGTGGGCGGGAGTCCCAGATACGCAGTATTTT.

V and J are TRBV15 and TRBJ1-4; unclear D gene. CDR1 and CDR2 from the germline V gene are LNHNV and YYDKDF (reference sequence). The V end was cut by 3 bases, the J end by 2 bases, with 7 bases between. This CDR3 has 14 residues. In DNA, the CDR3 is TGTGCCACCAGCAGTAGTGATACTAATGAAAAACTGTTTTTT. It is translated as CATSSSDTNEKLFF. Using reference TRBV15 and TRBJ1-4 for the parts outside the CDR3, the full variable domain is DAMVIQNPRYQVTQFGKPVTLSCSQTLNHNVMYWYQQKSSQAPKLLFHYYDKDFNNEADTPDNFQSRRPNTSFCFLDIRSPGLGDTAMYLCATSSSDTNEKLFFGSGTQLSVL.

This chain joins TRBV15 and TRBJ1-3; a weak D match, TRBD1 (5 bases). The length of the CDR3 is 15 residues. Per the germline V gene, CDR1 is LNHNV and CDR2 is YYDKDF (reference sequence). Trimming pared 5 bases from V and 6 bases from J, leaving 17 bases between. CDR3 sequence reads: CATSQGHPRLNTIYF. CDR3 DNA sequence: TGTGCCACCAGCCAAGGACATCCCCGCCTAAACACCATATATTTT.

The genes are TRBV5-4 and TRBJ2-4, with TRBD1 as a possible D gene (6 bases). The V gene's germline CDR1 is SGHNT and CDR2 YYREEE (reference sequence). Trimming left V 3 bases short and J 10 bases short, with 20 bases between. The length of the CDR3 is 15 residues. This CDR3 reads CASSYKGQTDGIQYF. CDR3 sequence (DNA): TGTGCCAGCAGCTACAAAGGACAGACCGATGGGATTCAGTACTTC.

This CDR3 is CASSQNRDEQFF. DNA of the CDR3: TGTGCCAGCAGCCAAAACAGGGATGAGCAGTTCTTC. The chain uses TRBV4-2 and TRBJ2-1, with D maybe TRBD1 (6 bases). V was pared by 2 bases and J by 8 bases, with 7 bases between. This CDR3 region has 12 residues. Germline V gene lookup returns CDR1 LGHNA and CDR2 YNFKEQ.

The chain combines TRBV10-3 with TRBJ1-1, with TRBD1 identical over 7 bases. Germline-derived CDR1 and CDR2 are ENHRY and SYGVKD. This CDR3 is built from 14 residues. Trimming at V came to 6 bases and at J to 1 base, leaving 5 bases not matched to a gene. CDR3 in DNA: TGTGCCATCAGATCGACAGGGAAGAACACTGAAGCTTTCTTT. Protein: CAIRSTGKNTEAFF.

This clone was detected only a few times. The gene calls are TRBV6-5 and TRBJ1-1; 8 nucleotides line up with TRBD1. V trimming: 0 bases; J trimming: 1 base; junction bases outside the gene matches: 1. The CDR3 is 15 amino acids. CDR1 is MNHEY and CDR2 is SVGAGI in the germline V gene. The CDR3 DNA sequence: TGTGCCAGCAGTTACTCCGGGACAGGGAACACTGAAGCTTTCTTT. This codes for CASSYSGTGNTEAFF.

This chain joins TRBV7-9 and TRBJ1-1; D remains ambiguous. Trimming removed 5 bases at V and 1 base at J, with 14 bases between. The CDR3 loop spans 15 amino acids. Germline V gene lookup returns CDR1 SEHNR and CDR2 FQNEAQ (reference sequence). DNA for the CDR3: TGTGCCAGCAGCCATGGGAGGTTGGGGAACACTGAAGCTTTCTTT. This encodes CASSHGRLGNTEAFF. Supplemented by reference TRBV7-9 and TRBJ1-1, the full variable domain reads DTGVSQNPRHKITKRGQNVTFRCDPISEHNRLYWYRQTLGQGPEFLTYFQNEAQLEKSRLLSDRFSAERPKGSFSTLEIQRTEQGDSAMYLCASSHGRLGNTEAFFGQGTRLTVV.

V gene TRBV7-9 combines with J gene TRBJ1-1, with 8 bases identical to TRBD1. The CDR3 has 12 amino acids. Germline V gene sequence: CDR1 SEHNR, CDR2 FQNEAQ (reference sequence). With 8 bases clipped from V and 3 bases from J, the junction kept 2 bases outside the gene matches. This CDR3 reads CASQGADTEAFF. The CDR3 nucleotides are TGTGCCAGCCAGGGGGCGGACACTGAAGCTTTCTTT.

The rearrangement links TRBV7-9 to TRBJ1-3; the D gene is possibly TRBD1 (5 bases). The CDR3 loop spans 17 amino acids. Germline loops: CDR1 SEHNR, CDR2 FQNEAQ (reference sequence). V was cut by 5 bases and J by 0 bases, with 17 bases left in between. CDR3 protein: CASSALVTVASGNTIYF. Written as DNA, the CDR3 is TGTGCCAGCAGCGCACTGGTGACAGTAGCCTCTGGAAACACCATATATTTT.

With regard to this clone: Relative to the germline gene, one junction end is altered; a read error may explain this. The CDR3 loop reads CSSSRDTENRYYGYTF. CDR3 in DNA: TGTTCCAGCAGCCGAGACACAGAAAACAGATACTATGGCTACACCTTC. This chain links TRBV7-9 with TRBJ1-2; the D is unclear. Germline lookup yields CDR1 SEHNR and CDR2 FQNEAQ (reference sequence). This CDR3 comprises 16 residues.

The V and J genes are TRBV6-1 and TRBJ2-7, with TRBD1 matching over 8 bases. The CDR3 contains 14 residues. V shed 10 bases, J shed 4 bases, and the junction held 12 bases outside the gene matches. CDR1 and CDR2 (germline): MNHNS, SASEGT. CDR3 sequence (DNA): TGTGCCACCGACCCGGACAGGGCGGCTTACGAGCAGTACTTC. Protein product: CATDPDRAAYEQYF.

The chain combines TRBV29-1 with TRBJ2-1; 7 bases fit TRBD1. The germline V gene encodes CDR1 SQVTM and CDR2 ANQGSEA. There are 13 residues in the CDR3. Germline trimming cut 6 bases from V and 5 bases from J; bases unmatched to any gene: 7. The CDR3: CSVLTGDDNEQFF. CDR3 bases: TGCAGCGTCTTAACAGGGGATGACAATGAGCAGTTCTTC.

The chain links TRBV28 to TRBJ2-2; D is unresolved. Looked up from germline, CDR1 is MDHEN and CDR2 is SYDVKM. V shed 2 bases and J shed 1 base, with 8 bases lying between them. CDR3 length: 15 amino acids. CDR3 region: CASSLEPVNTGELFF. For the CDR3, the DNA is TGTGCCAGCAGTTTAGAGCCGGTGAACACCGGGGAGCTGTTTTTT.

In its sample, this clone was seen once. One end of the junction is discordant with germline, which a read error may explain. V usage is TRBV7-3 and J usage is TRBJ1-1; no clear D gene. In germline, CDR1 is SGHTA, CDR2 FQGTGA. CDR3 length: 14 amino acids. For the CDR3, the DNA is TGTGCTAGCAGCTTAGATGCCCTCGGCACTGAAGCTTTCTTT. Amino acids: CASSLDALGTEAFF.

The chain employs TRBV7-4 and TRBJ2-1; 7 bases are a match to TRBD2. Trimming at V came to 5 bases and at J to 1 base, leaving 5 bases not matched to a gene. The germline CDR1 and CDR2 sequences are SGHVT and SQSDAQ. This CDR3 contains 15 residues. The chain's CDR3 is CASSRLARSYNEQFF. As DNA, the CDR3 is TGTGCCAGCAGCCGACTAGCAAGGTCCTACAATGAGCAGTTCTTC.

The V call is TRBV18, the J call TRBJ1-6; TRBD1 matches at 7 bases. After removal of 6 bases from V and 6 bases from J, the junction contained 8 bases not matched to a gene. The CDR3 covers 15 residues. Germline assignment: CDR1 KGHSH and CDR2 LQKENI. The CDR3 is CASSPPTGSNSPLHF. CDR3 nucleotide sequence: TGTGCCAGCTCCCCCCCGACAGGGTCTAATTCACCCCTCCACTTT.

This sequence joins TRBV4-1 and TRBJ2-5; 7 bases are shared with TRBD2. CDR3 size: 15 residues. V lost 5 bases, J lost 3 bases, and 9 bases stayed unmatched. CDR1 and CDR2 (germline): MGHRA, YSYEKL. The CDR3 region has the DNA TGCGCCAGCAGCTCAAGGGGACTACCTAAAGAGACCCAGTACTTC. Its protein is CASSSRGLPKETQYF.

The chain couples TRBV5-1 to TRBJ1-4; D not certain. V was trimmed by 4 bases and J by 0 bases, leaving 13 bases between them. CDR3 size: 16 residues. The germline V gene has CDR1 SGHRS and CDR2 YFSETQ. The CDR3: CASSPALGATNEKLFF. CDR3 bases: TGCGCCAGCAGCCCGGCTCTGGGCGCAACTAATGAAAAACTGTTTTTT.

The rearrangement joins TRBV19 to TRBJ1-1; 12 bases are a match to TRBD1. Germline CDR1 LNHDA, CDR2 SQIVND (reference sequence). V lost 5 bases, J lost 4 bases, and 2 bases stayed unmatched. This CDR3 is 14 amino acids long. This CDR3 reads CASSAGQGATEAFF. The CDR3, as DNA: TGTGCCAGTAGTGCGGGACAGGGGGCCACTGAAGCTTTCTTT.

The chain uses TRBV7-9 and TRBJ1-5; D gene uncertain. The CDR3 runs to 15 residues. CDR1 and CDR2 from the germline V gene are SEHNR and FQNEAQ (reference sequence). V lost 3 bases and J lost 0, with 9 bases in between. The CDR3 region has the DNA TGTGCCAGCAGCTTCCGCGGTGATAGCAATCAGCCCCAGCATTTT. Protein product: CASSFRGDSNQPQHF.

The chain couples TRBV5-4 to TRBJ2-1, with 7 positions matching TRBD1. This CDR3 contains 16 residues. CDR1 SGHNT and CDR2 YYREEE come from the germline V gene (reference sequence). V lost 4 bases and J lost 5; bases outside the gene matches: 12. CDR3 sequence: CASSPTAGTVHNEQFF. The CDR3 nucleotides read TGTGCCAGCAGCCCAACGGCAGGGACAGTACACAATGAGCAGTTCTTC.

This chain uses TRBV4-2 with TRBJ2-5, with 11 bases aligning to TRBD2. The V and J ends lost 4 bases and 5 bases, in that order; junction bases with no gene match: 6. From germline, CDR1 is LGHNA and CDR2 YNFKEQ. The CDR3 consists of 15 residues. This CDR3 reads CASSPPLAGDETQYF. The CDR3 DNA is TGTGCCAGCAGCCCCCCACTAGCGGGGGATGAGACCCAGTACTTC.

V gene TRBV7-3 combines with J gene TRBJ2-1, with 11 nucleotides matching TRBD2. J lost 4 bases, V lost 5 bases, and 4 bases had no gene match. Germline CDR1 SGHTA, CDR2 FQGTGA. CDR3 length: 15 residues. The CDR3 bases are TGTGCCAGCAGCCTGACTAGCGGGGAGTACAATGAGCAGTTCTTC. Protein: CASSLTSGEYNEQFF.

The V gene is TRBV29-1, the J gene TRBJ1-1; perhaps TRBD1 as D (5 bases). V shed 1 base and J shed 0 bases, with 12 bases lying between them. The CDR3 covers 15 residues. Germline V gene data show CDR1 as SQVTM and CDR2 as ANQGSEA. The DNA for the CDR3 is TGCAGCGTTGAAGGGGGCGAGGAGTTGAACACTGAAGCTTTCTTT. Residues: CSVEGGEELNTEAFF.

The chain uses TRBV9 and TRBJ2-2; perhaps TRBD1 as D (6 bases). V was trimmed by 0 bases and J by 5 bases, leaving 11 bases between them. From germline, CDR1 is SGDLS and CDR2 YYNGEE. CDR3 size: 15 residues. CDR3 nucleotide sequence: TGTGCCAGCAGCGTAGATGGGACAAGGACCGGGGAGCTGTTTTTT. It encodes CASSVDGTRTGELFF. Based on the CDR3 plus reference TRBV9 and TRBJ2-2, the full variable domain is DSGVTQTPKHLITATGQRVTLRCSPRSGDLSVYWYQQSLDQGLQFLIQYYNGEERAKGNILERFSAQQFPDLHSELNLSSLELGDSALYFCASSVDGTRTGELFFGEGSRLTVL.

The gene calls are TRBV30 and TRBJ2-5; D might be TRBD2 (7 bases). The CDR3 is 15 amino acids. Germline assignment: CDR1 GTSNPN and CDR2 SVGIG (reference sequence). Trimming cost V 4 bases and J 4 bases, with 19 bases left between them. The CDR3 DNA sequence: TGTGCCTGGACTCCCCTGGGGGGGCGCGGAGAGACCCAGTACTTC. This codes for CAWTPLGGRGETQYF. The variable domain in full, with the rest retrieved from reference TRBV30 and TRBJ2-5, is SQTIHQWPATLVQPVGSPLSLECTVEGTSNPNLYWYRQAAGRGLQLLFYSVGIGQISSEVPQNLSASRPQDRQFILSSKKLLLSDSGFYLCAWTPLGGRGETQYFGPGTRLLVL.

The chain links TRBV5-1 to TRBJ2-2; 7 nucleotides agree with TRBD2. V lost 0 bases and J lost 5; bases outside the gene matches: 7. Germline-derived CDR1 and CDR2 are SGHRS and YFSETQ. This CDR3 comprises 16 residues. CDR3 sequence reads: CASSLDLTSRTGELFF. Written as DNA, the CDR3 is TGCGCCAGCAGCTTGGACTTGACTAGCAGAACCGGGGAGCTGTTTTTT.